The T cell receptor beta chain described here comes from a study of blood T cell repertoires in COVID-19. Study summary: Sites across the United States, Italy and Spain contributed samples from acute and convalescent COVID-19. T cells, B-cell-depleted T cells, or PBMCs provided the cDNA or gDNA that served as material.

The CDR3 runs 17 residues. Trimming took 3 bases from V and 7 from J; bases not matched to a gene: 9. The germline V gene has CDR1 SGHAT and CDR2 FQNNGV. Followed longitudinally, the Seattle patients had been enrolled during active infection. This clone was recorded a few times. Authors' data handling: The assay estimated nucleated cells by amplifying reference gene primers. Libraries were prepared by immunoSEQ multiplex PCR; TCRdb keeps only in-frame clonotypes and omits some of them. D and trimming were read from the DNA, whereas the V and J calls and clone size are those reported in that table. This table has roughly 160,000 clones, approximately 86% appearing once.

The material sequenced was peripheral blood. This receptor was identified in a woman older than 75 with COVID-19, enrolled during active disease. The chain joins TRBV11-2 to TRBJ2-1, with 13 bases lining up with TRBD2. The CDR3 DNA is TGTGCCAGCAGCTTCTCGGGACTAGCGGGATCGGGAAATGAGCAGTTCTTC. This gives the protein CASSFSGLAGSGNEQFF.